A single sample is the source of the 28 T cell receptor beta chains below, sequenced in a study of blood T cell repertoires in COVID-19. TCRdb keeps only in-frame clones here, not all; method: immunoSEQ multiplex PCR. This sample carries 35,000 to 45,000 clones, more than 75% of them seen once, and the ten largest clones take roughly 7.9%. The source material was peripheral blood. The source of these receptors is a man between 65 and 85 years old with active or convalescent COVID-19.

This sequence joins TRBV11-2 and TRBJ2-7; D possibly corresponds to TRBD1 (6 bases). V shed 5 bases and J shed 8 bases, with 22 bases lying between them. Germline CDR1 reads SGHAT; CDR2 reads FQNNGV. There are 15 residues in the CDR3. For the CDR3, the DNA is TGTGCCAGCAGCCCCATGACGTGGACAGTGGCCAAGCAGTACTTC. It yields the protein CASSPMTWTVAKQYF.

The chain uses TRBV28 and TRBJ2-2; the match to TRBD2 covers 10 bases. V lost 8 bases, J lost 4 bases, and 7 bases stayed unmatched. Germline CDR1 is MDHEN and CDR2 is SYDVKM. The length of the CDR3 is 15 residues. The CDR3 spells CASQERGGFTGELFF. The CDR3 DNA reads TGTGCCAGCCAGGAGCGGGGGGGCTTCACCGGGGAGCTGTTTTTT.

This clone was counted only a few times. The chain uses TRBV29-1 and TRBJ1-2; D is unclear. The V gene's germline CDR1 is SQVTM and CDR2 ANQGSEA. CDR3 length: 12 amino acids. V lost 2 bases and J 3 bases, leaving 7 bases between the germline ends. DNA of the CDR3: TGCAGCGTTGAACGGAGGGACTATGGCTACACCTTC. Its protein is CSVERRDYGYTF.

This chain joins TRBV12-3 or TRBV12-4 and TRBJ1-2; 9 nucleotides align to TRBD1. This CDR3 region has 12 residues. The trim removed 8 bases at V and 8 bases at J, leaving 6 bases unmatched. This CDR3 is CASAGQGDGYTF. The DNA of the CDR3 is TGTGCCAGCGCGGGACAGGGAGACGGCTACACCTTC.

The V gene is TRBV2, the J gene TRBJ1-4; TRBD1 matches at 7 bases. The CDR3 has 13 residues. CDR1 and CDR2 (germline): SNHLY, FYNNEI. V dropped 4 bases and J dropped 7; count of bases not matched to a gene: 3. The CDR3 bases are TGTGCCAGCAGTGGACAGGGTTTTGAAAAACTGTTTTTT. Its translation: CASSGQGFEKLFF.

V and J are TRBV7-2 and TRBJ2-1; tentatively, D is TRBD1 (6 bases). The V end lost 0 bases, the J end lost 3 bases, and 15 bases lay between the germline ends. The germline V gene has CDR1 SGHTA and CDR2 FQGNSA. CDR3 size: 17 residues. The CDR3 DNA follows: TGTGCCAGCAGCTTAGCCGGGACAAACCGTGGCTACAATGAGCAGTTCTTC. Protein product: CASSLAGTNRGYNEQFF.

The chain employs TRBV7-8 and TRBJ1-4; TRBD1 might be the D (6 bases). Germline V CDR1 and CDR2: SGHVS, FQNEAQ. The V gene lost 6 bases and the J gene lost 1 base, with 15 bases spanning the gap. The length of the CDR3 is 16 residues. Written as DNA, the CDR3 is TGTGCCAGCAGATCAACCGGGACACAAACTAATGAAAAACTGTTTTTT. This translates into CASRSTGTQTNEKLFF.

The CDR3 DNA is TGTGCCAGCTCGGTCAATATAGGAGAAAATGAAAAACTGTTTTTT. Protein: CASSVNIGENEKLFF. The V call is TRBV18, the J call TRBJ1-4; D is ambiguous. The CDR3 is 15 residues long. Germline V gene sequence: CDR1 KGHSH, CDR2 LQKENI. V was cut by 6 bases and J by 5 bases, with 16 bases left in between.

This chain links TRBV28 with TRBJ2-5, with D perhaps matching TRBD2 (5 bases). Trimming took off 8 bases at V and 6 bases at J, with 13 bases between the two ends. Germline CDR1 is MDHEN and CDR2 is SYDVKM. The CDR3 contains 12 residues. CDR3 nucleotides: TGTGCCAGCGGCGGTTTCGGGAAGACCCAGTACTTC. Translating it yields CASGGFGKTQYF.

This chain joins TRBV5-5 and TRBJ2-5; 15 positions match TRBD2. Germline CDR1 reads SGHKS; CDR2 reads YYEKEE (reference sequence). V dropped 4 bases and J dropped 4; count of bases not matched to a gene: 2. The CDR3 covers 15 residues. The CDR3, as DNA: TGTGCCAGCAGCCCGGGACTAGCGGGGGGAGAGACCCAGTACTTC. Amino acid sequence: CASSPGLAGGETQYF.

The chain links TRBV28 to TRBJ1-4, with 9 bases identical to TRBD1. The V gene end was trimmed by 5 bases and the J gene end by 0 bases; junction bases not matched to a gene: 1. The CDR3 length is 15 residues. In germline, CDR1 is MDHEN, CDR2 SYDVKM. DNA of the CDR3: TGTGCCAGCAGTAGACAGGGGGCAACTAATGAAAAACTGTTTTTT. Protein product: CASSRQGATNEKLFF. The full variable domain, rest sourced from reference TRBV28 and TRBJ1-4, is DVKVTQSSRYLVKRTGEKVFLECVQDMDHENMFWYRQDPGLGLRLIYFSYDVKMKEKGDIPEGYSVSREKKERFSLILESASTNQTSMYLCASSRQGATNEKLFFGSGTQLSVL.

The V and J genes are TRBV14 and TRBJ2-7; D gene ambiguous. The germline V and J ends were trimmed by 4 bases and 4 bases, with 11 bases remaining between them. This CDR3 is 13 amino acids long. CDR1 SGHDN and CDR2 FVKESK come from the germline V gene. The CDR3 sequence is CASSLSVFYEQYF. The CDR3 nucleotides are TGTGCCAGCAGCCTGTCGGTATTTTACGAGCAGTACTTC. Variable domain in full (rest from reference TRBV14 and TRBJ2-7): EAGVTQFPSHSVIEKGQTVTLRCDPISGHDNLYWYRRVMGKEIKFLLHFVKESKQDESGMPNNRFLAERTGGTYSTLKVQPAELEDSGVYFCASSLSVFYEQYFGPGTRLTVT.

The V gene is TRBV5-1, the J gene TRBJ1-2; 7 positions agree with TRBD1. The length of the CDR3 is 14 residues. Germline assignment: CDR1 SGHRS and CDR2 YFSETQ. V was pared by 3 bases and J by 4 bases, with 6 bases of the junction left unmatched. CDR3 sequence reads: CASSSMDRIYGYTF. In DNA form, the CDR3 reads TGCGCCAGCAGCTCGATGGACAGGATCTATGGCTACACCTTC.

V gene TRBV3-1 (or the pseudogene TRBV3-2) combines with J gene TRBJ2-7; D may be TRBD1 (5 bases). V was cut by 4 bases and J by 6 bases, with 10 bases left in between. This CDR3 region has 12 residues. Germline-derived CDR1 and CDR2 are LGHDT and YNNKEL (reference sequence). The CDR3 bases are TGTGCCAGCAGCCCCACAGGCGTCGAGCAGTACTTC. Translation gives CASSPTGVEQYF.

V is TRBV6-5 and J is TRBJ1-3; possibly TRBD1 for D (6 bases). This CDR3 comprises 14 residues. Germline CDR1 and CDR2: MNHEY and SVGAGI. Trimming took off 5 bases at V and 3 bases at J, with 11 bases between the two ends. The CDR3 sequence is CASSLQGDGNTIYF. DNA for the CDR3: TGTGCCAGCAGTCTACAGGGAGATGGAAACACCATATATTTT.

Notes on this clone: Other nucleotide sequences from this sample produce the same CDR3. The chain couples TRBV5-5 to TRBJ1-2; TRBD1 aligns across 7 bases. The V segment lost 0 bases and the J segment 6 bases; nucleotides outside the gene matches: 5. CDR1 SGHKS and CDR2 YYEKEE come from the germline V gene (reference sequence). There are 14 residues in the CDR3. The CDR3 is CASSLEAGGHGYTF. DNA for the CDR3: TGTGCCAGCAGCTTGGAGGCAGGGGGGCATGGCTACACCTTC. Filled out from reference TRBV5-5 and TRBJ1-2, the complete variable domain reads DAGVTQSPTHLIKTRGQQVTLRCSPISGHKSVSWYQQVLGQGPQFIFQYYEKEERGRGNFPDRFSARQFPNYSSELNVNALLLGDSALYLCASSLEAGGHGYTFGSGTRLTVV.

V and J are TRBV7-2 and TRBJ2-2; 8 bases map to TRBD2. Losses at the gene ends were 1 base for V and 2 bases for J; bases not matched to a gene: 12. The length of the CDR3 is 19 residues. Germline values: CDR1 SGHTA, CDR2 FQGNSA. CDR3 in amino acids: CASSLVGGPGGGNTGELFF. CDR3 bases: TGTGCCAGCAGCTTAGTTGGGGGGCCGGGGGGGGGCAACACCGGGGAGCTGTTTTTT.

CDR3 protein: CAGEAGFTGELFF. As DNA, the CDR3 is TGTGCCGGAGAAGCAGGGTTCACCGGGGAGCTGTTTTTT. V and J are TRBV6-5 and TRBJ2-2; TRBD1 might be the D (5 bases). V was shortened by 11 bases and J by 4 bases, with 14 bases between the two germline ends. This CDR3 is built from 13 residues. Germline V gene lookup returns CDR1 MNHEY and CDR2 SVGAGI.

This clone has only one observation. V usage is TRBV5-6 and J usage is TRBJ2-2; 9 bases are shared with TRBD2. In germline, CDR1 is SGHDT, CDR2 YYEEEE. The CDR3 runs to 16 residues. Germline trimming cut 0 bases from V and 5 bases from J; bases unmatched to any gene: 5. The CDR3 nucleotides are TGTGCCAGCAGCTTGGGGGCTAGCGGGGAAACCGGGGAGCTGTTTTTT. This gives the protein CASSLGASGETGELFF.

The chain has TRBV3-1 (or the pseudogene TRBV3-2) and TRBJ2-5; TRBD2 aligns across 7 bases. The CDR3 consists of 18 residues. Germline trimming cut 1 base from V and 8 bases from J; bases unmatched to any gene: 19. The germline gives CDR1 LGHDT, CDR2 YNNKEL (reference sequence). DNA for the CDR3: TGTGCCAGCAGCCAAGGGAAAGTGCTTAGGGGAGGGAAAGGTACCCAGTACTTC. Encoded protein: CASSQGKVLRGGKGTQYF.

This rearrangement joins TRBV6-5 to TRBJ2-5; 9 nucleotides line up with TRBD2. Germline V gives CDR1 MNHEY, CDR2 SVGAGI. The trim removed 7 bases at V and 10 bases at J, leaving 10 bases unmatched. The CDR3 spans 13 residues. The CDR3 region has the DNA TGTGCCAGCAAAATAGCGGGGGTTCCAGGCCAGTACTTC. Translated, it gives CASKIAGVPGQYF.

This chain connects TRBV6-5 to TRBJ1-1; 8 bases are shared with TRBD1. V trimming: 8 bases; J trimming: 6 bases; junction bases outside the gene matches: 14. This CDR3 spans 15 amino acids. Germline CDR1 and CDR2: MNHEY and SVGAGI. Here the CDR3 reads CASVGAVTGVSEAFF. The CDR3 coding sequence is TGTGCCAGCGTGGGTGCCGTGACAGGGGTGTCTGAAGCTTTCTTT.

V usage is TRBV5-1 and J usage is TRBJ1-2; the D gene is possibly TRBD1 (5 bases). The CDR3 loop spans 15 amino acids. Germline V gene data show CDR1 as SGHRS and CDR2 as YFSETQ. The V gene lost 4 bases and the J gene lost 5 bases, with 18 bases spanning the gap. CDR3 region: CASSPFPQGYYGYTF. CDR3 coding DNA: TGCGCCAGCAGCCCCTTCCCGCAGGGATATTATGGCTACACCTTC.

J is TRBJ1-2 and V is TRBV5-1; the D gene is possibly TRBD1 (6 bases). The V gene's germline CDR1 is SGHRS and CDR2 YFSETQ. CDR3 length: 13 residues. V was clipped by 4 bases and J by 7 bases, with 14 bases between them. In nucleotides, the CDR3 is TGCGCCAGCAGCCCAGTGACAGGTGGTGGCTACACCTTC. It encodes CASSPVTGGGYTF.

This rearrangement joins TRBV7-2 to TRBJ2-2; no clear D gene. V was pared by 2 bases and J by 4 bases, with 8 bases between. Germline V CDR1 and CDR2: SGHTA, FQGNSA. This CDR3 has 14 amino acids. The CDR3 bases are TGTGCCAGCAGCTTACGTACGGGCACCGGGGAGCTGTTTTTT. It codes for CASSLRTGTGELFF.

This clone came up once. The chain joins TRBV28 to TRBJ2-2, with a weak D call TRBD2 (5 bases). Looked up from germline, CDR1 is MDHEN and CDR2 is SYDVKM. Trimming pared 6 bases from V and 4 bases from J, leaving 15 bases between. The CDR3 has 15 amino acids. In nucleotides, the CDR3 is TGTGCCAGCAGCTCATCCAATGCGGGCACCGGGGAGCTGTTTTTT. Amino acid sequence: CASSSSNAGTGELFF.

About this clone: Other DNA sequences in this specimen translate into the identical CDR3. Written as DNA, the CDR3 is TGTGCCAGCAGCTTGGAAGGGGGCGGGCAGCCCCAGCATTTT. This translates into CASSLEGGGQPQHF. This chain connects TRBV5-5 to TRBJ1-5, with TRBD1 matching over 7 bases. Germline CDR1 reads SGHKS; CDR2 reads YYEKEE (reference sequence). Trimming took 0 bases from V and 7 from J; bases not matched to a gene: 4. The CDR3 runs to 14 residues.

The J gene is TRBJ2-2, the V gene TRBV2; D is unclear. From germline, CDR1 is SNHLY and CDR2 FYNNEI. Trimming took off 7 bases at V and 1 base at J, with 13 bases between the two ends. The CDR3 length is 15 residues. The chain's CDR3 is CASKAELWNTGELFF. The CDR3 region has the DNA TGTGCCAGCAAGGCGGAGCTCTGGAACACCGGGGAGCTGTTTTTT.